The 6 T cell receptor beta chains listed next were all sequenced from one sample in a study of T cells in narcolepsy. Measured with immunoSEQ multiplex PCR; TCRdb has only the in-frame clones, and not every one. The sample consists of over 25,000 clones, about four fifths of them appearing once. The material sequenced was CD45RA- memory CD4+ T cells from PBMCs. These receptors originate from a human donor with narcolepsy.

The V and J genes are TRBV29-1 and TRBJ1-6; D is possibly TRBD1 (6 bases). The CDR3 has 13 amino acids. Per the germline V gene, CDR1 is SQVTM and CDR2 is ANQGSEA. The V gene lost 8 bases and the J gene lost 8 bases, with 16 bases spanning the gap. The CDR3 sequence: CSIKQGFDSPLHF. In DNA, the CDR3 is TGCAGCATAAAGCAGGGGTTTGATTCACCCCTCCACTTT.

This clone turned up a few times. The chain recombines TRBV19 with TRBJ2-1, with TRBD2 identical over 9 bases. Looked up from germline, CDR1 is LNHDA and CDR2 is SQIVND (reference sequence). V lost 8 bases and J lost 4; bases outside the gene matches: 12. The CDR3 extends over 16 amino acids. The CDR3 loop reads CASHRGAGGLYNEQFF. CDR3 in DNA: TGTGCCAGTCACCGAGGTGCGGGGGGGCTGTACAATGAGCAGTTCTTC. Variable domain in full (rest from reference TRBV19 and TRBJ2-1): DGGITQSPKYLFRKEGQNVTLSCEQNLNHDAMYWYRQDPGQGLRLIYYSQIVNDFQKGDIAEGYSVSREKKESFPLTVTSAQKNPTAFYLCASHRGAGGLYNEQFFGPGTRLTVL.

The chain has TRBV27 and TRBJ2-5; D remains unclear. The DNA end is a closer match to TRBJ2-7, so the J assignment may be wrong. The CDR3 is 13 amino acids. The germline gives CDR1 MNHEY, CDR2 SMNVEV (reference sequence). The CDR3 DNA sequence: TGTGCCAGCAGTCGGACCGAGATTTACGAGCAGTACTTC. Residues: CASSRTEIYEQYF.

The chain carries TRBV7-8 and TRBJ1-5; 7 bases agree with TRBD1. The V segment lost 1 base and the J segment 0 bases; nucleotides outside the gene matches: 15. Germline CDR1 and CDR2: SGHVS and FQNEAQ. The CDR3 runs to 20 residues. CDR3 protein: CASSLGGRRGLRDSNQPQHF. The CDR3 coding sequence is TGTGCCAGCAGCTTAGGAGGCCGGAGGGGGCTTAGGGATAGCAATCAGCCCCAGCATTTT. Full variable domain (missing parts from reference TRBV7-8 and TRBJ1-5): GAGVSQSPRYKVAKRGQDVALRCDPISGHVSLFWYQQALGQGPEFLTYFQNEAQLDKSGLPSDRFFAERPEGSVSTLKIQRTQQEDSAVYLCASSLGGRRGLRDSNQPQHFGDGTRLSIL.

This rearrangement joins TRBV4-2 to TRBJ2-2, with D perhaps being TRBD1 or TRBD2 (5 bases each). The V end lost 1 base, the J end lost 3 bases, and 9 bases lay between the germline ends. Germline V lookup: CDR1 LGHNA, CDR2 YNFKEQ. The length of the CDR3 is 15 residues. CDR3 protein: CASSQAGRDTGELFF. The DNA for the CDR3 is TGTGCCAGCAGCCAAGCGGGGCGGGACACCGGGGAGCTGTTTTTT.

V gene TRBV5-6 combines with J gene TRBJ2-5; D remains ambiguous. Germline V gene lookup returns CDR1 SGHDT and CDR2 YYEEEE. The CDR3 sequence is 16 residues long. V was shortened by 0 bases and J by 1 base, with 13 bases between the two germline ends. This CDR3 reads CASSLGLLSIQETQYF. The CDR3 DNA reads TGTGCCAGCAGCTTGGGGCTGCTCTCAATCCAAGAGACCCAGTACTTC. Using reference TRBV5-6 and TRBJ2-5 for the parts outside the CDR3, the full variable domain is DAGVTQSPTHLIKTRGQQVTLRCSPKSGHDTVSWYQQALGQGPQFIFQYYEEEERQRGNFPDRFSGHQFPNYSSELNVNALLLGDSALYLCASSLGLLSIQETQYFGPGTRLLVL.